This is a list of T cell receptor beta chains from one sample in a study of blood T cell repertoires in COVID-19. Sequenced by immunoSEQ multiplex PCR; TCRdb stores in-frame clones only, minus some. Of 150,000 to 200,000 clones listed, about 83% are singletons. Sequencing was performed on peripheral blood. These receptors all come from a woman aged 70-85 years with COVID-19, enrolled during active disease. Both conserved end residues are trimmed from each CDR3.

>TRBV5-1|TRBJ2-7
ASSLDGGGPYEQY
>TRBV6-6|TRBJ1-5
ASKTADQPQH
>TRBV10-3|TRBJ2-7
AISDQGWPYEQY
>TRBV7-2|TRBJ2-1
ASSLAAGGHNEQF
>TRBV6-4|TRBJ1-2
ASSDVGSGYT
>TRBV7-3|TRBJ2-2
ASAGAEGGELF
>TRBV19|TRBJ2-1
ASSMSSSYNEQF
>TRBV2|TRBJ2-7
ASSGSSGSYEQY
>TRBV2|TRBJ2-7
ASAQGLAGVYEQY
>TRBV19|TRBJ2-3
ASSMVGPSSGGGDTQY
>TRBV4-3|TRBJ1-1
ASSLSGGRLNTEAF
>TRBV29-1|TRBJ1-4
SVARGQREEKLF
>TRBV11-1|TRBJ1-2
ASSFNSGQGDGYT
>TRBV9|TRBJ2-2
ASSAGLGFTGELF
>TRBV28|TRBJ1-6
ASSLSGKGSPLH
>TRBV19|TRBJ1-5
ATDAGGNQPQH
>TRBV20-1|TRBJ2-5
SASPGQGTPETQY
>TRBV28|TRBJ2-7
ASGTSAKSYEQY
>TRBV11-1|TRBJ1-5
ASSLVLTGDDQPQH
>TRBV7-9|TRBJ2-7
ASSLGGSGTYEQY
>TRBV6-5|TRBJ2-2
ASRHKYTGELF
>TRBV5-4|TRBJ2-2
ASSLDWRNTGELF
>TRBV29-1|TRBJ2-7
SARSGADEQY
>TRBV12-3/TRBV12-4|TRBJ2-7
ASSLGAGQQY
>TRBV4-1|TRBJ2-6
ASSQDLVSGANVLT
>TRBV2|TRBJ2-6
ASRRDTSGANVLT
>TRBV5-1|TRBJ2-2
ASSTSQGPTGELF
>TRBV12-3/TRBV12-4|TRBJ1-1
ASSLLGTEAF
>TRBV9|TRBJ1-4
ASSVQGSPNEKLF
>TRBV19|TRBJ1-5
ASSIDLGVVGQPQH
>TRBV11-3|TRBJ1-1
ASSFRQGRNTEAF
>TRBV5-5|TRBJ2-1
ASSNYQGNEQF
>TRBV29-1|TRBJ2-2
SGGSGSTGELF
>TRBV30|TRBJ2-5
AWRGFSGLATGTQY
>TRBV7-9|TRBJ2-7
ASSSAGTSFYEQY
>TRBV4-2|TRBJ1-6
ASSPRSGQEYNSPLH
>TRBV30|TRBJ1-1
AWSVLGQSGSEAF
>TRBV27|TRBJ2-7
ASSLSHRDSEQY
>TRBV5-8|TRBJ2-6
ASNYFSGTGTISGANVLT
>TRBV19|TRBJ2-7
ASSKGRLAYEQY
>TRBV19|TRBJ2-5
ASSLGTAQETQY
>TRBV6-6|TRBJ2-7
ATKSGTGDSYEQY
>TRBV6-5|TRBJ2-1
ASSYSLAEQF
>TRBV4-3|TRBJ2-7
ASSRARSSWTSGNEQY
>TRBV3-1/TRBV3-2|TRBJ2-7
ASSQVGGQGNEQY
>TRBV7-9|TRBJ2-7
ASSSGTGGYEQY
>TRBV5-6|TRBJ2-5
ASSLGTGGSETQY
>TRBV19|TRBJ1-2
ASTLEPNYGYT
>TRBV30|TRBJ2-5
ASSWASSGFQETQY
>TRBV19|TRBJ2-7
ASSIVSDNSYEQY
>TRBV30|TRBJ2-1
AWSVRRRDNEQF